This T cell receptor (beta chain) was sequenced in a study of blood T cells in healthy people across ages. It was with a sample-barcoded 5' primer and a J-beta primer mix that a second PCR of about 6 to 12 cycles was run. A single record per CDR3 protein comes from TCRdb applying MiXCR to the 5' RACE reads. The profile shows about 830,000 distinct CDR3 sequences, around 68% of them singletons. The CDR3 has 14 residues. CDR1 is SGHTA, CDR2 FQGNSA, per germline. The J gene is TRBJ2-4, the V gene TRBV7-2; D assignment may be TRBD1 or TRBD2 (5 bases each). The J call may be incorrect, as the DNA end agrees better with TRBJ2-7. The clonotype was recovered from a man younger than 45 in good health. Input material: blood. CDR3 amino acids: CASSLRESTYEQYF. CDR3 DNA: TGTGCCAGCAGCCTCAGGGAGTCCACCTACGAGCAGTACTTC.